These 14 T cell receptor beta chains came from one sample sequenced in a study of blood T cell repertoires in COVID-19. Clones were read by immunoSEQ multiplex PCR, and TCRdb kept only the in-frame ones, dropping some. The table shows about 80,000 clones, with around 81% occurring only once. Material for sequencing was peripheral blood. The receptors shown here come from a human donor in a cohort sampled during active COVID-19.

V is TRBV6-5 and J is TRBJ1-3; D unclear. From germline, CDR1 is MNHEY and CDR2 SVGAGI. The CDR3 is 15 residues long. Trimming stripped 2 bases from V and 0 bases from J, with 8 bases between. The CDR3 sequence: CASSYDISSGNTIYF. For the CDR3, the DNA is TGTGCCAGCAGTTACGACATTTCCTCTGGAAACACCATATATTTT.

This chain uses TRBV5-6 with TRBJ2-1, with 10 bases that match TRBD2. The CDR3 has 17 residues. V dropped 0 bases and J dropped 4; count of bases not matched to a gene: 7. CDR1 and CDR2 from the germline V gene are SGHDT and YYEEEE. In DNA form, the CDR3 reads TGTGCCAGCAGCTTGGCCGTCCTAGCGGGGGCTTACAATGAGCAGTTCTTC. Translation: CASSLAVLAGAYNEQFF.

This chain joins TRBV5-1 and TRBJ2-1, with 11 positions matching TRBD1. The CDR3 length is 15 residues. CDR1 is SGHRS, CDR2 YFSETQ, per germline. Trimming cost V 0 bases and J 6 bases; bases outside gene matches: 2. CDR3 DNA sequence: TGCGCCAGCAGCTTGGTTGGGACAGGGGGCAATGAGCAGTTCTTC. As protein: CASSLVGTGGNEQFF.

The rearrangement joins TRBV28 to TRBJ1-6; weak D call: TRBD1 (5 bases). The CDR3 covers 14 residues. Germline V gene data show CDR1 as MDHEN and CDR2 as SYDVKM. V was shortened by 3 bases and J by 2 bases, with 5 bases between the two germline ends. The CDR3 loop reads CASSLTAYNSPLHF. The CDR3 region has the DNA TGTGCCAGCAGTTTGACAGCCTATAATTCACCCCTCCACTTT.

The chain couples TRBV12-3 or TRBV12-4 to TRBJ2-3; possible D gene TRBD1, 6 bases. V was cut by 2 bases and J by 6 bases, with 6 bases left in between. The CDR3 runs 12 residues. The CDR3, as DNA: TGTGCCAGCAGTTTAAGGGGGGATACGCAGTATTTT. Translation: CASSLRGDTQYF.

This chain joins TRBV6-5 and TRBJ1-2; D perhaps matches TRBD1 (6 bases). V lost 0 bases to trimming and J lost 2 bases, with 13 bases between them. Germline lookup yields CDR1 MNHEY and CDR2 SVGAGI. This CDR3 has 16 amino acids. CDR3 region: CASSYSRGGENYGYTF. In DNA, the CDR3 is TGTGCCAGCAGTTACTCTCGTGGGGGCGAGAACTATGGCTACACCTTC.

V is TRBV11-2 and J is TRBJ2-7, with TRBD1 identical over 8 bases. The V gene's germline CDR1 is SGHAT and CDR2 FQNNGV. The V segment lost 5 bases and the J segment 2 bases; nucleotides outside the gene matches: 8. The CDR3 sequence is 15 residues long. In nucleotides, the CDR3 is TGTGCCAGCAGCCCCTGGACAGGGAGAACCTACGAGCAGTACGTC. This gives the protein CASSPWTGRTYEQYV.

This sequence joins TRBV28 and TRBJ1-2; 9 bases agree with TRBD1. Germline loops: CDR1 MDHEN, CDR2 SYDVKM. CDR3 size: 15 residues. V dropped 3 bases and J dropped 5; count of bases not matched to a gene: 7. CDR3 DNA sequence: TGTGCCAGCAGTTTCTGGGGACAGGGTTTTTATGGCTACACCTTC. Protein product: CASSFWGQGFYGYTF.

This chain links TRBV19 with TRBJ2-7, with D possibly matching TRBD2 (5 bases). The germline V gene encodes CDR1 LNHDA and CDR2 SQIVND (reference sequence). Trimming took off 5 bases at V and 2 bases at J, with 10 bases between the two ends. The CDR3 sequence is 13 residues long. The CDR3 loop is CASSGPGTYEQYV. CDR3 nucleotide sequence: TGTGCCAGTAGTGGACCCGGGACCTACGAGCAGTACGTC.

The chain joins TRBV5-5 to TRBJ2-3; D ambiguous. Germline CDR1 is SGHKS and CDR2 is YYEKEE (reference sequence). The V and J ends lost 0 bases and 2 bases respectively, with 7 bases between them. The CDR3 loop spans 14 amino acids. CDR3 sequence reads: CASSLARTTDTQYF. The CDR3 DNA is TGTGCCAGCAGCTTGGCCAGAACCACAGATACGCAGTATTTT.

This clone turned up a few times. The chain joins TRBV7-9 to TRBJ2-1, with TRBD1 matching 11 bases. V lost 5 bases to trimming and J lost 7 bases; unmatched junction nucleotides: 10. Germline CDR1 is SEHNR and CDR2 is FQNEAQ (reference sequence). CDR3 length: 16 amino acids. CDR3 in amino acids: CASSPPGGQGANEQFF. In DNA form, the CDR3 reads TGTGCCAGCAGCCCGCCCGGCGGACAGGGGGCGAATGAGCAGTTCTTC.

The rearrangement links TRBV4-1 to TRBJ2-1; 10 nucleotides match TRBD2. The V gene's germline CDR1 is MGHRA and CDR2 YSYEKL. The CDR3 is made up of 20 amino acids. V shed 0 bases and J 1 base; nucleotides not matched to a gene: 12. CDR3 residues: CASSQDKDSGGPGSYNEQFF. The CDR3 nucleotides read TGCGCCAGCAGCCAAGATAAGGATAGCGGGGGGCCGGGATCCTACAATGAGCAGTTCTTC.

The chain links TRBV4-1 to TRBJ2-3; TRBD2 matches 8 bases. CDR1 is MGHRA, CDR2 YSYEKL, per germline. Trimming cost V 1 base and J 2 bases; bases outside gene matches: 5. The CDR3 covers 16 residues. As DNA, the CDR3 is TGCGCCAGCAGCCAAGTCGCGGGAGGTGCCACAGATACGCAGTATTTT. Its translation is CASSQVAGGATDTQYF.

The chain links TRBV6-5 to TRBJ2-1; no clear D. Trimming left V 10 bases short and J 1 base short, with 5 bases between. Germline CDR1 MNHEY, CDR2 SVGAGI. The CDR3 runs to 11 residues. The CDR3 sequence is CATMSYNEQFF. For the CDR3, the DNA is TGTGCCACCATGTCCTACAATGAGCAGTTCTTC.